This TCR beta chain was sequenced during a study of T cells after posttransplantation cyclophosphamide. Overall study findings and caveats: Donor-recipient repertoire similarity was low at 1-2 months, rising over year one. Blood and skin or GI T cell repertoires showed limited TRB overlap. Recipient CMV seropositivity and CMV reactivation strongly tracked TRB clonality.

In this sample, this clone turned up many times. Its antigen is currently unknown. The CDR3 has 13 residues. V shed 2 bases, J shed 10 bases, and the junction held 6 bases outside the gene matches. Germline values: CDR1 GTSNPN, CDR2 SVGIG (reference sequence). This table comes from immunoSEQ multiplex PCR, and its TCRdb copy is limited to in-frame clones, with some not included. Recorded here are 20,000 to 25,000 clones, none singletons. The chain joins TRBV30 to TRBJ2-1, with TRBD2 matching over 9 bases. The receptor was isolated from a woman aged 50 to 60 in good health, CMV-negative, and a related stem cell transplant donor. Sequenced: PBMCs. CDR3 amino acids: CAWSRAGGGEQFF. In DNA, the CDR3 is TGTGCCTGGAGTCGAGCGGGAGGCGGAGAGCAGTTCTTC. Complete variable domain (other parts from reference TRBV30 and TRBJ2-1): SQTIHQWPATLVQPVGSPLSLECTVEGTSNPNLYWYRQAAGRGLQLLFYSVGIGQISSEVPQNLSASRPQDRQFILSSKKLLLSDSGFYLCAWSRAGGGEQFFGPGTRLTVL.